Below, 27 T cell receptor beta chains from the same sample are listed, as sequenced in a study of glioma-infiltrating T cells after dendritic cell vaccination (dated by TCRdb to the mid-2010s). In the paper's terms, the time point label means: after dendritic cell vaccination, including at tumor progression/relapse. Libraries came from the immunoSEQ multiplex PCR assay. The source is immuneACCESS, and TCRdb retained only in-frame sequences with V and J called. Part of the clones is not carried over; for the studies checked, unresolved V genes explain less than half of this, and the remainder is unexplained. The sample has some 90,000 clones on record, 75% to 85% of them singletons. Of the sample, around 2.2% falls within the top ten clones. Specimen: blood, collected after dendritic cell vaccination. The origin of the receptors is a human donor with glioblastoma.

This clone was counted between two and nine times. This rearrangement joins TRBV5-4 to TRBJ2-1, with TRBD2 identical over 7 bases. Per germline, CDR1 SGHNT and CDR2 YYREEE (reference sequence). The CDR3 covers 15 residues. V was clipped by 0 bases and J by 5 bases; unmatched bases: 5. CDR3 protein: CASSLATRGDNEQFF. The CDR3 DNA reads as TGTGCCAGCAGCTTGGCCACCCGGGGGGACAATGAGCAGTTCTTC. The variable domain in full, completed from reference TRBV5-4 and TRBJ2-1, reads ETGVTQSPTHLIKTRGQQVTLRCSSQSGHNTVSWYQQALGQGPQFIFQYYREEENGRGNFPPRFSGLQFPNYSSELNVNALELDDSALYLCASSLATRGDNEQFFGPGTRLTVL.

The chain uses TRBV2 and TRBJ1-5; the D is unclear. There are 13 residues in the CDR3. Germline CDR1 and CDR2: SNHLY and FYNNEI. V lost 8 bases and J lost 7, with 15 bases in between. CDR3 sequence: CASHPEEPQPQHF. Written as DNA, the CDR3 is TGTGCCAGCCACCCAGAGGAACCACAGCCCCAGCATTTT. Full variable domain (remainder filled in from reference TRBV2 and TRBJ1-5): EPEVTQTPSHQVTQMGQEVILRCVPISNHLYFYWYRQILGQKVEFLVSFYNNEISEKSEIFDDQFSVERPDGSNFTLKIRSTKLEDSAMYFCASHPEEPQPQHFGDGTRLSIL.

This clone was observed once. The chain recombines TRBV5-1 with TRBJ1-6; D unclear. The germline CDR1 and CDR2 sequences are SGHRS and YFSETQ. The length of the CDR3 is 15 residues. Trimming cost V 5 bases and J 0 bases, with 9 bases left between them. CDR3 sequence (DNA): TGCGCCAGCAGTATAGGGAGCTCCTATAATTCACCCCTCCACTTT. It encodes CASSIGSSYNSPLHF.

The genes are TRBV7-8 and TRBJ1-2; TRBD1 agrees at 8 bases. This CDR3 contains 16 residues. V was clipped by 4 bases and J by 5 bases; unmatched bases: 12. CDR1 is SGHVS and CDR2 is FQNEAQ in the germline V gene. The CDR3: CASSSGMSGGLYGYTF. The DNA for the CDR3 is TGTGCCAGCAGCTCCGGGATGTCAGGGGGCCTATATGGCTACACCTTC. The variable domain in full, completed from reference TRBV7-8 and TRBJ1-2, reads GAGVSQSPRYKVAKRGQDVALRCDPISGHVSLFWYQQALGQGPEFLTYFQNEAQLDKSGLPSDRFFAERPEGSVSTLKIQRTQQEDSAVYLCASSSGMSGGLYGYTFGSGTRLTVV.

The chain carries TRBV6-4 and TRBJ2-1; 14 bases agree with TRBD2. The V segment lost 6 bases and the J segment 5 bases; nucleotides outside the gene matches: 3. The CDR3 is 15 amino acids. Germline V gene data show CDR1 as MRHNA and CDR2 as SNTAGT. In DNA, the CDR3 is TGTGCCAGCAGCGGACTAGCGGGGGGTAACAATGAGCAGTTCTTC. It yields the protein CASSGLAGGNNEQFF.

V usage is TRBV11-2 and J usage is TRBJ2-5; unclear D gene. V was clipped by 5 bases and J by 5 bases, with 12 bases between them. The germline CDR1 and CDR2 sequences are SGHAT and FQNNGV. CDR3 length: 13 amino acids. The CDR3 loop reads CASSPISGETQYF. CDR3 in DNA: TGTGCCAGCAGCCCCATATCCGGGGAGACCCAGTACTTC.

DNA for the CDR3: TGTGCCAGCAGCATAAGACACTTCCAAGAGACCCAGTACTTC. Its translation: CASSIRHFQETQYF. V is TRBV6-5 and J is TRBJ2-5, with D unresolved. Germline V gene data show CDR1 as MNHEY and CDR2 as SVGAGI. The CDR3 runs to 14 residues. The V gene lost 6 bases and the J gene lost 1 base, with 12 bases spanning the gap.

CDR3 amino acids: CASGLVLSGVVDQPQHF. The CDR3 DNA is TGTGCTAGTGGTTTGGTACTCTCAGGGGTAGTGGATCAGCCCCAGCATTTT. V gene TRBV12-5 combines with J gene TRBJ1-5; D is possibly TRBD1 (6 bases). CDR1 is LGHNT and CDR2 is FRNRAP in the germline V gene. The CDR3 consists of 17 residues. V was cut by 0 bases and J by 5 bases, with 17 bases left in between. The full variable domain, completed using reference TRBV12-5 and TRBJ1-5, is DARVTQTPRHKVTEMGQEVTMRCQPILGHNTVFWYRQTMMQGLELLAYFRNRAPLDDSGMPKDRFSAEMPDATLATLKIQPSEPRDSAVYFCASGLVLSGVVDQPQHFGDGTRLSIL.

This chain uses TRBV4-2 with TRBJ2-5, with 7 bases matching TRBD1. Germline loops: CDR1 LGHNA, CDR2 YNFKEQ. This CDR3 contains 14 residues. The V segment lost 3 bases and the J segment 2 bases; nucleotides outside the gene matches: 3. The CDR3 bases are TGTGCCAGCAGCCATCGGGACAGACAAGAGACCCAGTACTTC. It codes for CASSHRDRQETQYF.

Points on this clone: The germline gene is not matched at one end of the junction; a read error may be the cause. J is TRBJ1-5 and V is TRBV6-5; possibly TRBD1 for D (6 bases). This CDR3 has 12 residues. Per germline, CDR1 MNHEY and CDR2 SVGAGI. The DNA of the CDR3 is TGCCGCCCGACAGGAAGGGATCAGCCCCAGCATTTT. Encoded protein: CRPTGRDQPQHF.

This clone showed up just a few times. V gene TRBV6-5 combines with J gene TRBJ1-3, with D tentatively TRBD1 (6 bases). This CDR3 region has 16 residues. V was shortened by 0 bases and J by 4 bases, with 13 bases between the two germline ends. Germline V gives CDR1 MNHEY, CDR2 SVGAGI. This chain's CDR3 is CASSYSSGGQGNTIYF. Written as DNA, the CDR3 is TGTGCCAGCAGTTACTCCTCGGGGGGCCAGGGAAACACCATATATTTT.

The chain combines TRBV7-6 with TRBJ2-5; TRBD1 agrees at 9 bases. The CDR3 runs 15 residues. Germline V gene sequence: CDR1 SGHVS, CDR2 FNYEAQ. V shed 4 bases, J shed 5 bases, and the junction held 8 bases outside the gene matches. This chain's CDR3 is CASSSPGQGRETQYF. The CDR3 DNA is TGTGCCAGCAGCTCCCCCGGACAGGGGAGGGAGACCCAGTACTTC.

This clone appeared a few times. The CDR3 coding sequence is TGTGCCAGCAGTTTGTTCCCCTCGGCTAACTATGGCTACACCTTC. The encoded protein is CASSLFPSANYGYTF. The chain employs TRBV27 and TRBJ1-2, with D hard to call. The CDR3 contains 15 residues. From germline, CDR1 is MNHEY and CDR2 SMNVEV (reference sequence). Trimming cost V 3 bases and J 0 bases, with 11 bases left between them.

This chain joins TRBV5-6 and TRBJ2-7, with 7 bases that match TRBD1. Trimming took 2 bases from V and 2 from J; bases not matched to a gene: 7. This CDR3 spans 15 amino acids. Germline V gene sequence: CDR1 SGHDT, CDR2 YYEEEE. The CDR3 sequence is CASSFGQETAYEQYV. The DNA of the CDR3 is TGTGCCAGCAGCTTTGGACAGGAGACCGCCTACGAGCAGTACGTC.

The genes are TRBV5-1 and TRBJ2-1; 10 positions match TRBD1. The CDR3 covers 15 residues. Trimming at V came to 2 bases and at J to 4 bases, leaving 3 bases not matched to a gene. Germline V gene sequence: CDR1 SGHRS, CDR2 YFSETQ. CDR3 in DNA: TGCGCCAGCAGCTTAGGGACAGGGGTTTACAATGAGCAGTTCTTC. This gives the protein CASSLGTGVYNEQFF.

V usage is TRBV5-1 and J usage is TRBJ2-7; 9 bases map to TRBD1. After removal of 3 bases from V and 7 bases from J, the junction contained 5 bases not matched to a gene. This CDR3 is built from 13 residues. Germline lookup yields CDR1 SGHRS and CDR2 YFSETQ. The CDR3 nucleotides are TGCGCCAGCAGCTGGGGACAGGGCTGGGAGCAGTACTTC. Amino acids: CASSWGQGWEQYF.

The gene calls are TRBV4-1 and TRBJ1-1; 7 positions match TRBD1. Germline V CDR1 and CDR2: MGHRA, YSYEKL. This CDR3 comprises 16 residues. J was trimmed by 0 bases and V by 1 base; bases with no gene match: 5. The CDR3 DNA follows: TGCGCCAGCAGCCAAGGAGGGGGACAGTTGAACACTGAAGCTTTCTTT. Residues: CASSQGGGQLNTEAFF.

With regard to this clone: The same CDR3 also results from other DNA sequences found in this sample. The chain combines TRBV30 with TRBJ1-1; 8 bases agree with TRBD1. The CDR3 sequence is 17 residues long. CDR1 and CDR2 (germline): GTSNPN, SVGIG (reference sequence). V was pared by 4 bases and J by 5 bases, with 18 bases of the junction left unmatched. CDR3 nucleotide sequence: TGTGCCTGGACAGGGGGCGGATTCCCCAACCCGAGAACTGAAGCTTTCTTT. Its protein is CAWTGGGFPNPRTEAFF.

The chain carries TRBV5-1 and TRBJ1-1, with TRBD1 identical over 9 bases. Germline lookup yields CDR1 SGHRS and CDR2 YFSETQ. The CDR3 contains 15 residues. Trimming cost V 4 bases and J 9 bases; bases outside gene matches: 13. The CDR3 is CASSLELDRGSQAFF. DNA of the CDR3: TGCGCCAGCAGCCTGGAACTAGACAGGGGGTCACAAGCTTTCTTT.

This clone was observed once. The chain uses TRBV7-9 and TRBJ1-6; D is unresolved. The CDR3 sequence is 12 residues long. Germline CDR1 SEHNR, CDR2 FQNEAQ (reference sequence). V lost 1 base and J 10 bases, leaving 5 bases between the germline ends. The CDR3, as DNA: TGTGCCAGCAGCTTAGGCGGCTCACCCCTCCACTTT. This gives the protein CASSLGGSPLHF.

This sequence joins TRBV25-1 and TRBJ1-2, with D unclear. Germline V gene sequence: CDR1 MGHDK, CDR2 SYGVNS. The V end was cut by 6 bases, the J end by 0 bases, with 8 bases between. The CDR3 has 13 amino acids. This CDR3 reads CASRLNTNYGYTF. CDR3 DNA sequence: TGTGCCAGCAGACTAAACACTAACTATGGCTACACCTTC.

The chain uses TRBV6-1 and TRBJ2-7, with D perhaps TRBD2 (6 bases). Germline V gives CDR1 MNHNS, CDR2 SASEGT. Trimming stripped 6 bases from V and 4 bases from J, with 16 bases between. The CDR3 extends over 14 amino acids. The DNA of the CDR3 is TGTGCCAGCAGAGGGGACTCGATCGGGTACGAGCAGTACGTC. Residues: CASRGDSIGYEQYV.

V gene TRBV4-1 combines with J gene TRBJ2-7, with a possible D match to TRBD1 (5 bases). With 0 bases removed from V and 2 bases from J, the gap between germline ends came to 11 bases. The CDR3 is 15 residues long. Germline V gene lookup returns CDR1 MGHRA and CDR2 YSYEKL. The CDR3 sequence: CASSQEGQGPYEQYF. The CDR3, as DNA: TGCGCCAGCAGCCAAGAAGGCCAGGGCCCCTACGAGCAGTACTTC.

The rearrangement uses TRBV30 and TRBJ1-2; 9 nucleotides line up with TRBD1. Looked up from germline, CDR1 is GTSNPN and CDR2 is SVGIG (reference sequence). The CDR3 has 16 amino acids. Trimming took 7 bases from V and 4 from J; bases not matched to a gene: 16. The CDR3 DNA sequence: TGTGCCTTACGCCATAAAACAGGGGGCTCGAGCTATGGCTACACCTTC. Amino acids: CALRHKTGGSSYGYTF.

The CDR3 region is CASSPSYNEQFF. For the CDR3, the DNA is TGTGCCAGCTCACCTAGCTACAATGAGCAGTTCTTC. This chain joins TRBV18 and TRBJ2-1; D is unresolved. Germline lookup yields CDR1 KGHSH and CDR2 LQKENI. V lost 3 bases and J lost 3, with 3 bases in between. The CDR3 loop spans 12 amino acids.

The CDR3 sequence is CASSPLDSANSPLHF. In DNA form, the CDR3 reads TGTGCCAGCTCACCACTTGACAGTGCAAATTCACCCCTCCACTTT. V usage is TRBV18 and J usage is TRBJ1-6, with D perhaps TRBD1 (5 bases). The CDR3 has 15 residues. With 1 base removed from V and 7 bases from J, the gap between germline ends came to 11 bases. Per germline, CDR1 KGHSH and CDR2 LQKENI.

CDR3 DNA sequence: TGTGCCAGCAGCTCGGGACTTACAACCGGGGAGCTGTTTTTT. Translated: CASSSGLTTGELFF. The chain carries TRBV7-3 and TRBJ2-2, with D perhaps matching TRBD2 (6 bases). Trimming removed 4 bases from V and 5 bases from J, with 11 bases in between. There are 14 residues in the CDR3. Germline assignment: CDR1 SGHTA and CDR2 FQGTGA. Full variable domain (rest looked up from reference TRBV7-3 and TRBJ2-2): GAGVSQTPSNKVTEKGKYVELRCDPISGHTALYWYRQSLGQGPEFLIYFQGTGAADDSGLPNDRFFAVRPEGSVSTLKIQRTERGDSAVYLCASSSGLTTGELFFGEGSRLTVL.